The clone carrying this T cell receptor beta chain appeared many times. Its antigen is unknown. The data stem from a study of regulatory T cells in long-lasting Graves disease. Study at large: The study enrolled newly diagnosed Graves' patients on antithyroid drugs under 3 months. The study's findings and limits: Persistent disease samples used TRBV28, TRBJ1-2 and TRBJ2-5 preferentially. Patients with persistent Graves' had lower TCR diversity than newly diagnosed patients. Clonotypes that were public and shared totalled 2,500 to 3,000 in persistent patients versus approximately 970 in new patients.

Time point reported: newly diagnosed GD, antithyroid drugs for less than 3 months. After RNA was extracted from PBMCs, the TCR library was made from it. The CDR3 extends over 12 amino acids. Trimming pared 0 bases from V and 4 bases from J, leaving 4 bases between. The germline gives CDR1 SGDLS, CDR2 YYNGEE. Both iRepertoire HTBI primers and Arm-PCR of CDR3 regions were used to build the TCR beta libraries. MiXCR was run by TCRdb on the multiplex PCR reads, yielding one entry per CDR3 protein. The sample carries some 250,000 distinct CDR3 sequences, roughly 18% recorded once. The clonotype comes from a female donor with Graves disease. The sample was peripheral blood mononuclear cells (PBMCs), taken at new diagnosis, from a patient treated with antithyroid drugs. The chain couples TRBV9 to TRBJ2-5; D remains ambiguous. Here the CDR3 reads CASSVAGETQYF. DNA for the CDR3: TGTGCCAGCAGCGTAGCCGGAGAGACCCAGTACTTC. The whole variable domain, filled in from reference TRBV9 and TRBJ2-5, reads DSGVTQTPKHLITATGQRVTLRCSPRSGDLSVYWYQQSLDQGLQFLIQYYNGEERAKGNILERFSAQQFPDLHSELNLSSLELGDSALYFCASSVAGETQYFGPGTRLLVL.